The clone carrying this T cell receptor (beta chain) has more than one count but fewer than ten. Per the authors' pipeline: Amplification of reference gene primers provided the estimated nucleated cell counts. TCRdb's table, derived via immunoSEQ multiplex PCR, lists solely in-frame clones and lacks some. That table furnishes V, J and clone size, whereas the DNA furnished D and trimming. Of approximately 81,000 clones in the sample, roughly four fifths were seen once. This entry comes from a study of blood T cell repertoires in COVID-19. Whole-study context: Samples representing acute and convalescent COVID-19 were sourced from the United States, Italy and Spain.

This CDR3 has 14 amino acids. V shed 4 bases, J shed 8 bases, and the junction held 8 bases outside the gene matches. Germline CDR1 is SGDLS and CDR2 is YYNGEE. The J gene is TRBJ1-2, the V gene TRBV9; 10 bases map to TRBD1. Sequencing was performed on peripheral blood. The clonotype originates from a human donor in a cohort sampled during active COVID-19. The DNA for the CDR3 is TGTGCCAGCAGCCTAGGAGGGACAGGGGACGGCTACACCTTC. Residues: CASSLGGTGDGYTF.